This is a list of T cell receptor beta chains from one sample in a study of STAT5B mutations in CD4+ large granular lymphocyte leukemia. Some clones are missing from TCRdb's copy, which holds only in-frame ones; the method was immunoSEQ multiplex PCR. The data contain about 32,000 clones, around four fifths of them singletons. Sequenced material: CD4+ T cells from blood buffy coats. All receptors derive from a human donor in good health. CDR3s include the opening cysteine and the closing phenylalanine or tryptophan. The D gene is left open where the match is weak. Size is stated for part of the rows, as once, few or many counts, or as a class when the clone is expanded.

j_gene | abundance | v_gene | d_gene | CDR3nt | CDR3aa
TRBJ2-2 | . | TRBV7-8 | TRBD2 | TGTGCCAGCAGCTCAAGACTAGCCGGCACCGGGGAGCTGTTTTTT | CASSSRLAGTGELFF
TRBJ2-2 | . | TRBV6-5 | . | TGTGCCAGCAGACCGCTAAACACCGGGGAGCTGTTTTTT | CASRPLNTGELFF
TRBJ2-6 | . | TRBV12-2 | . | TGTGCAAGTCGCATTAGATGCTCCACACAAAGTCGGGCCAACGTCCTGACTTTC | CASRIRCSTQSRANVLTF
TRBJ2-5 | . | TRBV5-1 | TRBD1 | TGCGCCAGCAGCTTGGCGGGACAGGGCATAGAGACCCAGTACTTC | CASSLAGQGIETQYF
TRBJ2-3 | once | TRBV4-2 | . | TGTGCCAGCAGCCAAGATGGGCAGGGCACAGATACGCAGTATTTT | CASSQDGQGTDTQYF
TRBJ2-2 | . | TRBV5-1 | TRBD1 | TGCGCCAGCAGCGTGGGACAGGGTAATACCGGGGAGCTGTTTTTT | CASSVGQGNTGELFF
TRBJ1-4 | . | TRBV27 | TRBD1 | TGTGCCAGCAGTCCGCGCAGGGGGCTTGAAAAACTGTTTTTT | CASSPRRGLEKLFF
TRBJ1-2 | few | TRBV20-1 | . | TGCAGTGCCCTACCGCGCTATGGCTACACCTTC | CSALPRYGYTF
TRBJ1-5 | . | TRBV6-1 | . | TGTGCCAGCAGCGTATCCAGTTATAGCAATCAGCCCCAGCATTTT | CASSVSSYSNQPQHF
TRBJ2-7 | . | TRBV28 | . | TGTGCCAGCAGTTTACATTCCCCCCGAGAGAGCGAGCAGTACTTC | CASSLHSPRESEQYF
TRBJ2-3 | . | TRBV6-5 | . | TGTGCCAGCAGTTACTCTCCGGTCATAGCAGACACGCAGTATTTT | CASSYSPVIADTQYF
TRBJ2-3 | once | TRBV2 | TRBD2 | TGTGCCAGCAGTGAAACCGGGACTAGATCCGATACGCAGTATTTT | CASSETGTRSDTQYF
TRBJ1-6 | once | TRBV25-1 | TRBD1 | TGTGCCAGCAGTGAATTGACAGGGGCATCACCCCTCCACTTT | CASSELTGASPLHF
TRBJ2-1 | . | TRBV2 | TRBD2 | TGTGCCAGCCGACAAAGCGGGAGGGCCGGAAATGAGCAGTTCTTC | CASRQSGRAGNEQFF
TRBJ1-1 | . | TRBV6-6 | . | TGTGCCAGCAGTTCCTACCTAGACACTGAAGCTTTCTTT | CASSSYLDTEAFF
TRBJ2-1 | . | TRBV18 | TRBD1 | TGTGCCAGCTCACCTTATACCGGGACAGAGAATGAGCAGTTCTTC | CASSPYTGTENEQFF
TRBJ1-5 | . | TRBV4-1 | . | TGCGCCAGCAGCCAAGGGCCCAGGGCCCAGCCCCAGCATTTT | CASSQGPRAQPQHF
TRBJ2-3 | . | TRBV7-6 | TRBD2 | TGTGCCAGCAGCTTAGCCGCTAGCGGGAAATATTCAGATACGCAGTATTTT | CASSLAASGKYSDTQYF
TRBJ2-3 | . | TRBV15 | TRBD1 | TGTGCCACCAGCAGAGTGCAGGGGGCTGAGTATTTT | CATSRVQGAEYF
TRBJ2-7 | few | TRBV18 | . | TGTGCCAGCTCACTACAGGACCTCTCCTACGAGCAGTACTTC | CASSLQDLSYEQYF
TRBJ2-1 | . | TRBV18 | . | TGTGCCAGCTCGCTATTGACTAGTCCGGACAATGAGCAGTTCTTC | CASSLLTSPDNEQFF
TRBJ2-5 | . | TRBV29-1 | TRBD2 | TGCAGCGTCGAACTAGCGGGAGGGCTGGAGACCCAGTACTTC | CSVELAGGLETQYF
TRBJ2-2 | . | TRBV28 | . | TGTGCCAGCAGTTGGACGCTAAGTACCGGGGAGCTGTTTTTT | CASSWTLSTGELFF
TRBJ2-7 | . | TRBV27 | . | TGTGCCAGCAGACCTTTGGGACTGAGGGCCTACGAGCAGTACTTC | CASRPLGLRAYEQYF
TRBJ1-1 | . | TRBV4-3 | . | TGCGCCAGCAGAAATGGGATTTACAACACTGAAGCTTTCTTT | CASRNGIYNTEAFF
TRBJ2-7 | . | TRBV7-8 | . | TGTGCCAGCAGCTTAGACTCGCTGGAGGGGGGCTACGAGCAGTACTTC | CASSLDSLEGGYEQYF
TRBJ2-5 | . | TRBV28 | . | TGTGCCAGCAGTAAAACCGAAGGGGGGCGGGAGACCCAGTACTTC | CASSKTEGGRETQYF
TRBJ1-2 | . | TRBV10-2 | TRBD1 | TGCGCCAGCACCAGACAGGGGATCGGCTATGGCTACACCTTC | CASTRQGIGYGYTF
TRBJ2-1 | . | TRBV7-2 | TRBD2 | TGTGCCAGCAGCTTAGTTCTAGCGGGGAATGAGCAGTTCTTC | CASSLVLAGNEQFF
TRBJ2-1 | . | TRBV30 | TRBD2 | TGTGCCTGGAGTTTTAAGACTAGCGGGAGGGTCGATGAGCAGTTCTTC | CAWSFKTSGRVDEQFF
TRBJ1-2 | . | TRBV7-2 | . | TGTGCCAGCAGCGCGGGGAGTGGCTATGGCTACACCTTC | CASSAGSGYGYTF
TRBJ2-3 | . | TRBV5-1 | . | TGCGCCAGCAGCATGGATCCCGGGACCACAGATACGCAGTATTTT | CASSMDPGTTDTQYF
TRBJ2-5 | . | TRBV7-2 | . | TGTGCCAGCAGCTTAGTCGGCGGGGTAGGAGAGACCCAGTACTTC | CASSLVGGVGETQYF
TRBJ1-5 | . | TRBV4-1 | . | TGCGCCAGCAGCCAAGCTGGGGGGCGAGATCAGCCCCAGCATTTT | CASSQAGGRDQPQHF
TRBJ1-1 | . | TRBV28 | . | TGTGCCAGCAGCTTCACCCCCGTGAGGGCCACTGAAGCTTTCTTT | CASSFTPVRATEAFF
TRBJ2-1 | once | TRBV6-1 | TRBD1 | TGTGCCAGCAGTGAGTCTGGACAGGGTAACAATGAGCAGTTCTTC | CASSESGQGNNEQFF
TRBJ1-5 | medium-sized | TRBV6-5 | . | TGTGCCACGGGGTATAGCAATCAGCCCCAGCATTTT | CATGYSNQPQHF
TRBJ2-7 | . | TRBV6-5 | . | TGTGCCAGCAGTTATGGCCCCCTTTTCTTGGACTACGAGCAGTACTTC | CASSYGPLFLDYEQYF
TRBJ2-3 | . | TRBV10-3 | . | TGTGCCATCAGGGCCACAGATACGCAGTATTTT | CAIRATDTQYF
TRBJ1-1 | . | TRBV6-1 | . | TGTGCCAGCAGCGTAACAGTGGGGGACACTGAAGCTTTCTTT | CASSVTVGDTEAFF